The 18 T cell receptor beta chains below come from one sample, sequenced in a study of T-cell reconstitution after alpha-beta-depleted transplantation in children. The study's findings and limits: The main origin of T-cell counts and diversity one year after transplant was newly produced T cells.

Their antigen targets remain unknown. Preparation of the TCRbeta library used unique molecular identifiers. TCRdb itself ran the PCR reads through MiXCR, one entry per CDR3 protein. The sample carries some 300,000 distinct CDR3 sequences, roughly 8.2% recorded once. Sequencing used peripheral blood, obtained 360 days after TCRalphabeta/CD19-depleted stem cell transplant. The receptors shown here come from a female patient between 2 and 15 years old who had a stem cell transplant for Fanconi anemia, so the T cells may come from the graft donor.

This chain joins TRBV6-1 and TRBJ2-1, with 9 bases identical to TRBD2. The CDR3 is 15 amino acids. V was pared by 6 bases and J by 5 bases, with 8 bases of the junction left unmatched. The germline V gene encodes CDR1 MNHNS and CDR2 SASEGT. CDR3 protein: CASRTLAGTNNEQFF. CDR3 coding DNA: TGTGCCAGCAGAACTCTAGCGGGAACTAACAATGAGCAGTTCTTC.

This chain connects TRBV28 to TRBJ1-6; the match to TRBD1 covers 7 bases. Germline-derived CDR1 and CDR2 are MDHEN and SYDVKM. The length of the CDR3 is 16 residues. J lost 6 bases, V lost 5 bases, and 10 bases had no gene match. The CDR3, as DNA: TGTGCCAGCAGTGAGCTCAGGGGGATTCTTAATTCACCCCTCCACTTT. Protein sequence: CASSELRGILNSPLHF.

This sequence joins TRBV4-2 and TRBJ2-7, with 8 bases lining up with TRBD1. The V segment lost 9 bases and the J segment 3 bases; nucleotides outside the gene matches: 13. Germline V CDR1 and CDR2: LGHNA, YNFKEQ. CDR3 length: 15 residues. CDR3 sequence: CARGPRDRRFYEQYF. CDR3 sequence (DNA): TGTGCCAGGGGCCCCCGGGACAGGAGATTCTACGAGCAGTACTTC.

The rearrangement links TRBV6-2 or TRBV6-3 to TRBJ1-1; tentative D call: TRBD1 (5 bases). CDR1 is MNHEY, CDR2 SVGEGT, per germline. The length of the CDR3 is 15 residues. V lost 7 bases, J lost 0 bases, and 15 bases lay in between. The DNA for the CDR3 is TGTGCCAGCACCCGCGGGGGGTTTATGAACACTGAAGCTTTCTTT. Residues: CASTRGGFMNTEAFF.

This clonotype was recorded at least ten times. J is TRBJ1-1 and V is TRBV6-2 or TRBV6-3; D is possibly TRBD1 (5 bases). V gave up 0 bases and J gave up 4 bases, with 18 bases separating them. Germline V gene sequence: CDR1 MNHEY, CDR2 SVGEGT. The CDR3 consists of 17 residues. The CDR3 DNA follows: TGTGCCAGCAGTTACTCGCCCAGGGACCTTCGGGGCACTGAAGCTTTCTTT. This gives the protein CASSYSPRDLRGTEAFF.

The chain joins TRBV28 to TRBJ2-1; 8 positions match TRBD2. The germline V gene encodes CDR1 MDHEN and CDR2 SYDVKM. The CDR3 is 15 amino acids. V lost 9 bases to trimming and J lost 1 base; unmatched junction nucleotides: 8. The DNA of the CDR3 is TGTGCCAGTGAATCGGCGGGGGGTTCCTACAATGAGCAGTTCTTC. This translates into CASESAGGSYNEQFF. The whole variable domain, remainder taken from reference TRBV28 and TRBJ2-1, is DVKVTQSSRYLVKRTGEKVFLECVQDMDHENMFWYRQDPGLGLRLIYFSYDVKMKEKGDIPEGYSVSREKKERFSLILESASTNQTSMYLCASESAGGSYNEQFFGPGTRLTVL.

The chain has TRBV20-1 and TRBJ1-1; D may be TRBD1 (5 bases). Trimming left V 3 bases short and J 6 bases short, with 14 bases between. This CDR3 comprises 13 residues. Germline lookup yields CDR1 DFQATT and CDR2 SNEGSKA (reference sequence). The CDR3 bases are TGCAGTGCTAGTGGAGGGGAACGGGCTGAAGCTTTCTTT. Translated, it gives CSASGGERAEAFF.

This clonotype was observed at least ten times. The chain combines TRBV5-5 with TRBJ1-1; a weak D match, TRBD1 (6 bases). Germline loops: CDR1 SGHKS, CDR2 YYEKEE (reference sequence). V lost 9 bases to trimming and J lost 1 base, with 13 bases between them. This CDR3 has 13 amino acids. CDR3 protein: CATAPTGNTEAFF. Written as DNA, the CDR3 is TGTGCCACCGCCCCGACAGGGAACACTGAAGCTTTCTTT.

This clonotype was seen repeatedly, ten times or more. The chain uses TRBV5-1 and TRBJ2-2; D not certain. The CDR3 consists of 12 residues. Germline-derived CDR1 and CDR2 are SGHRS and YFSETQ. Trimming took 4 bases from V and 1 from J, leaving 2 bases between them. The CDR3 reads CASSQNTGELFF. The CDR3 DNA follows: TGCGCCAGCAGCCAGAACACCGGGGAGCTGTTTTTT.

The table lists this clonotype with many counts. The chain carries TRBV5-1 and TRBJ2-7; D not resolved. This CDR3 region has 13 residues. CDR1 and CDR2 (germline): SGHRS, YFSETQ. The V end was cut by 0 bases, the J end by 6 bases, with 10 bases between. The CDR3: CASSLGQPAEQYF. CDR3 DNA: TGCGCCAGCAGCTTGGGGCAGCCAGCCGAGCAGTACTTC.

This clonotype occurred many times. The chain couples TRBV20-1 to TRBJ1-1; the D is unclear. V was clipped by 5 bases and J by 6 bases, with 16 bases between them. The germline gives CDR1 DFQATT, CDR2 SNEGSKA (reference sequence). The CDR3 extends over 13 amino acids. The CDR3 protein is CSADMLRLAEAFF. CDR3 bases: TGCAGTGCTGATATGCTGCGACTGGCTGAAGCTTTCTTT.

In this sample, this clonotype turned up many times. The CDR3 region has the DNA TGTGCCATCAGTGAGCGGGGCGGGACGCCCTACGAGCAGTACTTC. Translating gives CAISERGGTPYEQYF. The chain uses TRBV10-3 and TRBJ2-7, with D perhaps TRBD2 (6 bases). The CDR3 loop spans 15 amino acids. Between the trimmed V and J ends, which lost 2 bases and 2 bases, there was a span of 13 bases. From germline, CDR1 is ENHRY and CDR2 SYGVKD.

This sequence joins TRBV19 and TRBJ2-1; no definite D call. Germline CDR1 reads LNHDA; CDR2 reads SQIVND (reference sequence). The length of the CDR3 is 13 residues. The V end lost 6 bases, the J end lost 7 bases, and 13 bases lay between the germline ends. The CDR3 here is CASSSLPRNEQFF. CDR3 sequence (DNA): TGTGCCAGTAGCTCTCTTCCAAGGAATGAGCAGTTCTTC.

This clonotype showed up many times. The chain joins TRBV20-1 to TRBJ1-1; TRBD1 might be the D (5 bases). CDR1 and CDR2 (germline): DFQATT, SNEGSKA (reference sequence). V lost 8 bases, J lost 5 bases, and 15 bases lay in between. The CDR3 covers 12 residues. CDR3 sequence (DNA): TGCAGTACCCAAAGGCGGGGGACTGAAGCTTTCTTT. Amino acid sequence: CSTQRRGTEAFF.

The rearrangement joins TRBV6-2 or TRBV6-3 to TRBJ2-5; D unresolved. Between the trimmed V and J ends, which lost 5 bases and 4 bases, there was a span of 11 bases. This CDR3 comprises 13 residues. Per germline, CDR1 MNHEY and CDR2 SVGEGT. The CDR3 sequence is CASSLHRVETQYF. The CDR3 DNA reads TGTGCCAGCAGTCTACATAGGGTAGAGACCCAGTACTTC.

This clonotype has ten or more counts. V is TRBV20-1 and J is TRBJ2-5; 13 bases are shared with TRBD2. V trimming: 2 bases; J trimming: 2 bases; junction bases outside the gene matches: 11. The CDR3 spans 18 residues. Germline lookup yields CDR1 DFQATT and CDR2 SNEGSKA (reference sequence). CDR3 nucleotides: TGCAGTGCTAGAAAGACTAGCGGGGGGCCTACTAGGCAAGAGACCCAGTACTTC. This encodes CSARKTSGGPTRQETQYF.

The chain couples TRBV6-1 to TRBJ2-7; TRBD1 aligns across 7 bases. The CDR3 is made up of 15 amino acids. CDR1 and CDR2 (germline): MNHNS, SASEGT. V shed 5 bases, J shed 1 base, and the junction held 8 bases outside the gene matches. The CDR3 protein is CASSRPGQSSYEQYF. The CDR3 nucleotides read TGTGCCAGCAGTCGACCGGGACAGAGTTCCTACGAGCAGTACTTC.

The chain is built from TRBV5-1 and TRBJ2-3; 8 bases map to TRBD2. This CDR3 comprises 18 residues. Germline lookup yields CDR1 SGHRS and CDR2 YFSETQ. V lost 2 bases and J lost 1; bases outside the gene matches: 12. CDR3 sequence reads: CASSFPPRGAPGTDTQYF. For the CDR3, the DNA is TGCGCCAGCAGCTTCCCACCGCGGGGGGCCCCGGGCACAGATACGCAGTATTTT.